This T cell receptor beta chain was sequenced for a study of breast tumors, draining lymph nodes, adjacent tissues. Study-wide findings and caveats: Data only fit, rather than demonstrated, lymph node origin of most tumor T cells.

From the multiplex PCR reads, TCRdb called clonotypes with MiXCR, one entry per CDR3 protein. In the table there are approximately 19,000 distinct CDR3 sequences, 50% of which are singletons. Comments on this clonotype: Its specificity is not known.

V was shortened by 2 bases and J by 0 bases, with 8 bases between the two germline ends. The CDR3 is 15 amino acids. Germline assignment: CDR1 SGHTA and CDR2 FQGNSA. The rearrangement joins TRBV7-2 to TRBJ2-1; D remains unclear. The sample comprised breast tumor tissue. The TCR sequence derives from a female donor with breast cancer. Some clones in this sample may be carry-over from other donors' samples. In DNA form, the CDR3 reads TGTGCCAGCAGCTTATCCGCCCCCTCCTACAATGAGCAGTTCTTC. Its protein product is CASSLSAPSYNEQFF. Complete variable domain (other parts from reference TRBV7-2 and TRBJ2-1): GAGVSQSPSNKVTEKGKDVELRCDPISGHTALYWYRQSLGQGLEFLIYFQGNSAPDKSGLPSDRFSAERTGGSVSTLTIQRTQQEDSAVYLCASSLSAPSYNEQFFGPGTRLTVL.